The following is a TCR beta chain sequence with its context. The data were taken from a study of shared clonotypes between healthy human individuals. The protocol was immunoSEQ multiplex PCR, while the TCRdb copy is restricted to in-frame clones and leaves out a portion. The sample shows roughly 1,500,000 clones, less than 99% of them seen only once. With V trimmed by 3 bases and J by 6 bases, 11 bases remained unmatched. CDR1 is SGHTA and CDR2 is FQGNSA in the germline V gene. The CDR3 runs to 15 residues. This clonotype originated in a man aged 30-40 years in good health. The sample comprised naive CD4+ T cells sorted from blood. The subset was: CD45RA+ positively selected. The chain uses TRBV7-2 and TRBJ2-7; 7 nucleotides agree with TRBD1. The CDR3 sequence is CASSLVRQGIGEQYF. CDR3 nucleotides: TGTGCCAGCAGCTTGGTGAGACAGGGAATTGGCGAGCAGTACTTC.